This T cell receptor beta chain was sequenced for a study of cytomegalovirus exposure and HLA in healthy donors. General study points: It was taken for granted in presence/absence analyses that sequencing depth across donors was roughly uniform. A link between a missense DCLRE1C variant and TCR beta V- and J-gene trimming emerged from a later analysis.

The germline V and J ends were trimmed by 2 bases and 2 bases, with 7 bases remaining between them. Germline V gene lookup returns CDR1 SGHDT and CDR2 YYEEEE. The length of the CDR3 is 13 residues. In the PCR, 60 Vbeta and 13 Jbeta primers were used. Repertoires were generated with immunoSEQ multiplex PCR, while TCRdb's copy carries only in-frame clones and drops some. The sample records some 200,000 clones, approximately 70% being singletons. Worth noting for this clone: The antigen is undetermined.

The sequencing input was PBMCs. The receptor was isolated from a man aged 35 to 55 in good health and CMV-seropositive. The V gene is TRBV5-6, the J gene TRBJ1-2; D is unclear. CDR3 region: CASSLQKNYGYTF. In DNA, the CDR3 is TGTGCCAGCAGCTTACAGAAAAACTATGGCTACACCTTC.